This is a list of T cell receptor beta chains from one sample in a study of blood T cell repertoires in COVID-19. The table came from immunoSEQ multiplex PCR; TCRdb's copy has only in-frame clones and leaves some out. The data contain 300,000 to 350,000 clones, about 87% of them singletons. Sequencing input: PBMCs or T cells enriched from blood (not recorded which). All receptors come from a woman younger than 30 who had recovered from COVID-19. Each CDR3 is given with its conserved first and last residue. Each record gives: V gene, clone size, D gene, J gene, CDR3 DNA, CDR3 protein. A D gene is named only where the DNA matches it firmly. Expanded clones get a size class; other rows say once, few or many, or leave the size out.

>TRBV7-2|.|.|TRBJ2-5
TGTGCCAGCAGTTCCCCGAGGGGCAGGGGGACTAGTTTGTCCGAGACCCAGTACTTC
CASSSPRGRGTSLSETQYF
>TRBV11-2|.|TRBD2|TRBJ2-3
TGTGCCAGCAGCCCCAACCTCGGGGGGTATACAGATACGCAGTATTTT
CASSPNLGGYTDTQYF
>TRBV4-3|.|.|TRBJ1-2
TGCGCCAGCAGAGATGTTAGGGGCGACTCCACCGATGGCTACACCTTC
CASRDVRGDSTDGYTF
>TRBV7-6|.|TRBD1|TRBJ2-7
TGTGCCAGCAGCTTAGCGGGACAGGGCACCTACGAGCAGTACTTC
CASSLAGQGTYEQYF
>TRBV6-5|.|TRBD1|TRBJ2-1
TGTGCCAGCACCACAGGGGGCATGGACAATGAGCAGTTCTTC
CASTTGGMDNEQFF
>TRBV24-1|.|.|TRBJ1-1
TGTGCCACCAGTGATCAACAGTACACTGAAGCTTTCTTT
CATSDQQYTEAFF
>TRBV20-1|once|.|TRBJ1-2
TGCAGTGCTCCAGGGGTTTATGGCTACACCTTC
CSAPGVYGYTF
>TRBV19|.|TRBD1|TRBJ2-7
TGTGCCAGTAGCCCTCACCAGGACAGGGTATACAAGCAGTACTTC
CASSPHQDRVYKQYF
>TRBV9|.|TRBD1|TRBJ1-4
TGTGCCAGCAGCGGGCAGGGGGCGCGAGAAAAACTGTTTTTT
CASSGQGAREKLFF
>TRBV15|.|TRBD1|TRBJ1-2
TGTGCCACCAGTTCCGGGACAGGGATCAACTATGGCTACACCTTC
CATSSGTGINYGYTF
>TRBV18|.|TRBD1|TRBJ1-3
TGTGCCAGCTCACGTCAGGGGGCCGATCGCTCTGGAAACACCATATATTTT
CASSRQGADRSGNTIYF
>TRBV15|.|.|TRBJ1-5
TGTGCCACCAGCCGGGGTACCAATCAGCCCCAGCATTTT
CATSRGTNQPQHF
>TRBV29-1|once|.|TRBJ1-1
TGCAGCGTTGTGGGAGTACAGGGCCGAAACACTGAAGCTTTCTTT
CSVVGVQGRNTEAFF
>TRBV21-1|.|.|TRBJ2-4
TGTGCCAGCAGCCTAAACAGGGAGGGGGGCAAAAACATTCAGTACTTC
CASSLNREGGKNIQYF